The 13 T cell receptor beta chains below come from one sample, sequenced in a study of blood T cell repertoires in COVID-19. Assay used: immunoSEQ multiplex PCR; TCRdb lists only in-frame clones, some missing. The table includes 200,000 to 250,000 clones, 86% detected once. The source material was PBMCs or T cells enriched from blood (not recorded which). The source is a woman aged 45-59 years in a cohort exposed to, infected with or recovered from COVID-19 (not recorded which).

This rearrangement joins TRBV3-1 (or the pseudogene TRBV3-2) to TRBJ2-7; D call uncertain. Trimming cost V 0 bases and J 3 bases, with 12 bases left between them. The CDR3 loop spans 15 amino acids. Germline CDR1 reads LGHDT; CDR2 reads YNNKEL (reference sequence). This chain's CDR3 is CASSQDLGRIYEQYF. The CDR3, as DNA: TGTGCCAGCAGCCAAGATTTGGGCCGAATCTACGAGCAGTACTTC.

The chain is built from TRBV7-2 and TRBJ2-7, with D maybe TRBD2 (6 bases). The germline V and J ends were trimmed by 3 bases and 3 bases, with 12 bases remaining between them. The length of the CDR3 is 14 residues. Germline V lookup: CDR1 SGHTA, CDR2 FQGNSA. CDR3 nucleotide sequence: TGTGCCAGCAGCTTCGTGGGGACTTACTACGAGCAGTACTTC. Encoded protein: CASSFVGTYYEQYF. The full variable domain, in which reference TRBV7-2 and TRBJ2-7 provide the parts outside the CDR3, is GAGVSQSPSNKVTEKGKDVELRCDPISGHTALYWYRQSLGQGLEFLIYFQGNSAPDKSGLPSDRFSAERTGGSVSTLTIQRTQQEDSAVYLCASSFVGTYYEQYFGPGTRLTVT.

This clone was counted once. The chain combines TRBV6-1 with TRBJ1-1; D unresolved. CDR1 and CDR2 (germline): MNHNS, SASEGT. The CDR3 totals 14 residues. V lost 5 bases and J 5 bases, leaving 15 bases between the germline ends. The CDR3 sequence: CASSYPEFGTEAFF. The CDR3 region has the DNA TGTGCCAGCAGTTATCCGGAGTTTGGGACTGAAGCTTTCTTT.

This chain links TRBV11-3 with TRBJ2-3, with TRBD1 matching over 8 bases. V lost 5 bases to trimming and J lost 10 bases; unmatched junction nucleotides: 5. Germline loops: CDR1 SGHNT, CDR2 YENEEA. CDR3 length: 12 residues. The CDR3: CASSPKTGAQYF. The CDR3 nucleotides are TGTGCCAGCAGCCCAAAGACAGGGGCGCAGTATTTT.

The rearrangement joins TRBV2 to TRBJ2-1; 7 bases align to TRBD1. Unmatched junction bases numbered 10, after V lost 5 bases and J lost 0 bases. Germline CDR1 reads SNHLY; CDR2 reads FYNNEI. The CDR3 spans 17 residues. DNA of the CDR3: TGTGCCAGCAGTCGCCCCCGAGACAGGGCCTCCTACAATGAGCAGTTCTTC. It is translated as CASSRPRDRASYNEQFF.

The sample holds one count of this clone. The rearrangement links TRBV19 to TRBJ1-3; 7 bases map to TRBD1. This CDR3 region has 16 residues. The V segment lost 6 bases and the J segment 2 bases; nucleotides outside the gene matches: 10. Germline CDR1 and CDR2: LNHDA and SQIVND (reference sequence). The CDR3 here is CASSLEITGAGNTIYF. DNA of the CDR3: TGTGCCAGTAGCCTAGAAATAACAGGGGCTGGAAACACCATATATTTT.

CDR3: CASSVEEGGEQYF. For the CDR3, the DNA is TGTGCCAGCAGCGTAGAGGAGGGCGGCGAGCAGTACTTC. The chain uses TRBV9 and TRBJ2-7; D possibly corresponds to TRBD2 (6 bases). The CDR3 totals 13 residues. V lost 0 bases, J lost 6 bases, and 10 bases lay in between. CDR1 is SGDLS, CDR2 YYNGEE, per germline.

V is TRBV14 and J is TRBJ1-2; TRBD1 agrees at 7 bases. CDR1 is SGHDN and CDR2 is FVKESK in the germline V gene. This CDR3 is 17 amino acids long. The J segment lost 6 bases and the V segment lost 2 bases, leaving 15 bases of the junction unmatched. CDR3 protein: CASSQFPGQSRPDGYTF. The CDR3 DNA reads TGTGCCAGCAGCCAATTCCCGGGACAGAGTCGGCCGGATGGCTACACCTTC.

The V and J genes are TRBV30 and TRBJ1-1; 7 positions match TRBD1. Per germline, CDR1 GTSNPN and CDR2 SVGIG (reference sequence). The trim removed 3 bases at V and 3 bases at J, leaving 7 bases unmatched. The CDR3 totals 14 residues. CDR3 nucleotides: TGTGCCTGGAGAGTCAAACAGGGGCACACTGAAGCTTTCTTT. This translates into CAWRVKQGHTEAFF. The complete variable domain, with remaining parts taken from reference TRBV30 and TRBJ1-1, reads SQTIHQWPATLVQPVGSPLSLECTVEGTSNPNLYWYRQAAGRGLQLLFYSVGIGQISSEVPQNLSASRPQDRQFILSSKKLLLSDSGFYLCAWRVKQGHTEAFFGQGTRLTVV.

The rearrangement joins TRBV5-1 to TRBJ2-1; 7 nucleotides agree with TRBD2. The length of the CDR3 is 15 residues. Germline CDR1 is SGHRS and CDR2 is YFSETQ. Trimming took 3 bases from V and 2 from J; bases not matched to a gene: 5. The CDR3 DNA follows: TGCGCCAGCAGCTACACCGGGACTACCTACAATGAGCAGTTCTTC. It is translated as CASSYTGTTYNEQFF. Filled out from reference TRBV5-1 and TRBJ2-1, the complete variable domain reads KAGVTQTPRYLIKTRGQQVTLSCSPISGHRSVSWYQQTPGQGLQFLFEYFSETQRNKGNFPGRFSGRQFSNSRSEMNVSTLELGDSALYLCASSYTGTTYNEQFFGPGTRLTVL.

The chain uses TRBV4-2 and TRBJ2-1, with TRBD2 matching over 10 bases. Trimming at V came to 8 bases and at J to 9 bases, leaving 1 base not matched to a gene. CDR1 and CDR2 from the germline V gene are LGHNA and YNFKEQ. The CDR3 contains 11 residues. The chain's CDR3 is CASGLAVEQFF. CDR3 sequence (DNA): TGTGCCAGCGGACTAGCGGTTGAGCAGTTCTTC.

This rearrangement joins TRBV7-2 to TRBJ2-1, with 10 bases matching TRBD1. CDR1 SGHTA and CDR2 FQGNSA come from the germline V gene. This CDR3 is 15 amino acids long. The ends lost 5 bases at V and 8 bases at J; junction bases unmatched: 9. The CDR3 region has the DNA TGTGCCAGCAGCCTAAACTCCGGGACAGGGGATGAGCAGTTCTTC. It is translated as CASSLNSGTGDEQFF.

This sequence joins TRBV4-2 and TRBJ1-4; D is possibly TRBD1 (5 bases). Germline V CDR1 and CDR2: LGHNA, YNFKEQ. The V gene lost 0 bases and the J gene lost 12 bases, with 20 bases spanning the gap. The CDR3 covers 16 residues. The DNA for the CDR3 is TGTGCCAGCAGCCAAGATAGGAGGGGAAAGAGGGAGGAACTGTTTTTT. Protein product: CASSQDRRGKREELFF.